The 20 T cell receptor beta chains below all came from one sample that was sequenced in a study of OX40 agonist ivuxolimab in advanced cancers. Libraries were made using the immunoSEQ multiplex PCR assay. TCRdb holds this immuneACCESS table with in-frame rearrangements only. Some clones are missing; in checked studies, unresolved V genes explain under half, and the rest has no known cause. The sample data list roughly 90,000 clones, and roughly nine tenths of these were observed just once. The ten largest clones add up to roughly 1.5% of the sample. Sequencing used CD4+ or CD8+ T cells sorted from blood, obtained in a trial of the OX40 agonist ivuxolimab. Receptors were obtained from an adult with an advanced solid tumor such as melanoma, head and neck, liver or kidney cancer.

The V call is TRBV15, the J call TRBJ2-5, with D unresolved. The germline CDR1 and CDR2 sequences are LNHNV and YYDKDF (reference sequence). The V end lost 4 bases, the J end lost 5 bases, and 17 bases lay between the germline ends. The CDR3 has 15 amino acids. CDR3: CATSNRRHNSETQYF. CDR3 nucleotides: TGTGCCACCAGCAACCGGCGACATAACTCGGAGACCCAGTACTTC.

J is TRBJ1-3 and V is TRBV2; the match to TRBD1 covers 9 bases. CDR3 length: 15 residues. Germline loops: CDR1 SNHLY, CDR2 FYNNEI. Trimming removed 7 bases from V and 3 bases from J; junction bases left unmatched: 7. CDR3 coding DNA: TGTGCCAGCACCGTAGGACAGGGGAATGGAAACACCATATATTTT. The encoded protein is CASTVGQGNGNTIYF. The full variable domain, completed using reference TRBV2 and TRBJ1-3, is EPEVTQTPSHQVTQMGQEVILRCVPISNHLYFYWYRQILGQKVEFLVSFYNNEISEKSEIFDDQFSVERPDGSNFTLKIRSTKLEDSAMYFCASTVGQGNGNTIYFGEGSWLTVV.

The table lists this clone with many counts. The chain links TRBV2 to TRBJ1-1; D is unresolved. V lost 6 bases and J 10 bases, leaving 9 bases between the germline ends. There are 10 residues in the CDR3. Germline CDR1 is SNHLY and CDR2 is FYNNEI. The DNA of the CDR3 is TGTGCCAGCAGGGTCTCAGCAGCTTTCTTT. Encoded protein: CASRVSAAFF.

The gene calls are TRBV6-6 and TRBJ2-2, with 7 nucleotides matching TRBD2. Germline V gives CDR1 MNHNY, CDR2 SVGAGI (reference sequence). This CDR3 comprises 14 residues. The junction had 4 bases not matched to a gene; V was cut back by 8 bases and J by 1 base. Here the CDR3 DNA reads TGTGCCAGCTGTGGCGGGAGGAACACCGGGGAGCTGTTTTTT. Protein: CASCGGRNTGELFF.

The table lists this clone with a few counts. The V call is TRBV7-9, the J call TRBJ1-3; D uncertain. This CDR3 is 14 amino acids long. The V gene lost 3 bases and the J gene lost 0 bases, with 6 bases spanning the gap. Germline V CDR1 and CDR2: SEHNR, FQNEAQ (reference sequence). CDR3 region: CASSFGYSGNTIYF. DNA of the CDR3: TGTGCCAGCAGCTTCGGTTACTCTGGAAACACCATATATTTT.

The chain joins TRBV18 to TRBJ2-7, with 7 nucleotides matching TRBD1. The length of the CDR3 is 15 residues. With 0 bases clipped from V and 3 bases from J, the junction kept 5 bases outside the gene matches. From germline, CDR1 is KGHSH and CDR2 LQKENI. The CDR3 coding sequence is TGTGCCAGCTCACCACCGACGGGACAGCGCTACGAGCAGTACTTC. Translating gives CASSPPTGQRYEQYF.

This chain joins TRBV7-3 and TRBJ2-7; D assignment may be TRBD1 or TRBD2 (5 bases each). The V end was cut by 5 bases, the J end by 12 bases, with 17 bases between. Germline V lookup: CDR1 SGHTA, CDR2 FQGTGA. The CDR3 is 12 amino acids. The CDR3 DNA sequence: TGTGCCAGCAGCCTGGGGGAACGGATACTGTACTTC. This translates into CASSLGERILYF.

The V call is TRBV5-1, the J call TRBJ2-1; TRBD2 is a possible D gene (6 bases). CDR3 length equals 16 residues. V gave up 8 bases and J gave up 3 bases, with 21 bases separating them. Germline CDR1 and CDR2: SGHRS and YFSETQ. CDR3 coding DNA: TGCGCCAGTTCAAAAGGAGGGGACCGAATCTACAATGAGCAGTTCTTC. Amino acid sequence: CASSKGGDRIYNEQFF.

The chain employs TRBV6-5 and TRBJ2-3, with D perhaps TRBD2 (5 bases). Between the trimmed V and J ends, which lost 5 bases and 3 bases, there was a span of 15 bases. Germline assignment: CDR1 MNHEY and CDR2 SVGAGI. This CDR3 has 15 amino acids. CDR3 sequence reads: CASSRLNGNTDTQYF. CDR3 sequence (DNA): TGTGCCAGCAGTAGACTAAACGGCAATACAGATACGCAGTATTTT.

As DNA, the CDR3 is TGTGCCAGCTCACCAGAACAGCTGAACACTGAAGCTTTCTTT. This encodes CASSPEQLNTEAFF. The chain uses TRBV18 and TRBJ1-1; D not certain. The CDR3 spans 14 residues. Germline V gene lookup returns CDR1 KGHSH and CDR2 LQKENI. Trimming took off 2 bases at V and 0 bases at J, with 7 bases between the two ends.

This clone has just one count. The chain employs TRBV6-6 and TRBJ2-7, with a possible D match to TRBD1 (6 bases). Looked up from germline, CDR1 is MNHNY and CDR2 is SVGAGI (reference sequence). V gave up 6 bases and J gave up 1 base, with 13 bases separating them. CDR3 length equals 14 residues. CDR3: CASSLQGISYEQYF. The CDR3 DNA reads TGTGCCAGCAGCCTACAGGGAATATCCTACGAGCAGTACTTC.

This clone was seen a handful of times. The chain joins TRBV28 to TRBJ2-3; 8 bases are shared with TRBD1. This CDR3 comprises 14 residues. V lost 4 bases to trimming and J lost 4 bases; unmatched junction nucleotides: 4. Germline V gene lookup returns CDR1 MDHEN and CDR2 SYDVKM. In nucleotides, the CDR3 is TGTGCCAGCAGTTCCGGACAGGGTGCAGATACGCAGTATTTT. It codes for CASSSGQGADTQYF.

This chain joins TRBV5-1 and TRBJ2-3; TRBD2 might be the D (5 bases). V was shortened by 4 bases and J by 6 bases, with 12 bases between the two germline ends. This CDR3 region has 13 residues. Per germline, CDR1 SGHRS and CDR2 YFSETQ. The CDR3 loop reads CASSERILDTQYF. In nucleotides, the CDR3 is TGCGCCAGCAGCGAGCGGATTTTGGATACGCAGTATTTT. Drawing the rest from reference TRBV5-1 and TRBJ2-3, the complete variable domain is KAGVTQTPRYLIKTRGQQVTLSCSPISGHRSVSWYQQTPGQGLQFLFEYFSETQRNKGNFPGRFSGRQFSNSRSEMNVSTLELGDSALYLCASSERILDTQYFGPGTRLTVL.

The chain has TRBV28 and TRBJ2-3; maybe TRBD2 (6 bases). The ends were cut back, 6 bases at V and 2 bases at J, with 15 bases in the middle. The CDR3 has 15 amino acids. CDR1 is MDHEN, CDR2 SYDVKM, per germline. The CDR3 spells CASRGGGGNTDTQYF. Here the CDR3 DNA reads TGTGCCAGCAGGGGGGGTGGAGGAAACACAGATACGCAGTATTTT.

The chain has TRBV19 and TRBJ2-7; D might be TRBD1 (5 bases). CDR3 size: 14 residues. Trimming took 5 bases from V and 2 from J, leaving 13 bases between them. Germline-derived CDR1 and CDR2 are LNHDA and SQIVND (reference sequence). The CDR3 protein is CASSVTDIAYEQYF. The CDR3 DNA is TGTGCCAGTAGTGTGACGGACATCGCCTACGAGCAGTACTTC.

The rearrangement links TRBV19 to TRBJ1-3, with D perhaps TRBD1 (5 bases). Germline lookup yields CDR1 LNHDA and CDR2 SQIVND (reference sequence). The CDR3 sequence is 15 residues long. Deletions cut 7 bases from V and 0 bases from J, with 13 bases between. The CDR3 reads CASTPQVFSGNTIYF. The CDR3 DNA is TGTGCCAGTACCCCACAGGTCTTCTCTGGAAACACCATATATTTT. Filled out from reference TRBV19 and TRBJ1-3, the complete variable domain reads DGGITQSPKYLFRKEGQNVTLSCEQNLNHDAMYWYRQDPGQGLRLIYYSQIVNDFQKGDIAEGYSVSREKKESFPLTVTSAQKNPTAFYLCASTPQVFSGNTIYFGEGSWLTVV.

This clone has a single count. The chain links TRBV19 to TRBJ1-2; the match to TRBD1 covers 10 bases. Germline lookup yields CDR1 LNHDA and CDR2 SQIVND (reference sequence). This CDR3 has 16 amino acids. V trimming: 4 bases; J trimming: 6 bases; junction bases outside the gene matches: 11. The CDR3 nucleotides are TGTGCCAGTAGTACCCCCAGGACAGGGGGGACTCATGGCTACACCTTC. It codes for CASSTPRTGGTHGYTF.

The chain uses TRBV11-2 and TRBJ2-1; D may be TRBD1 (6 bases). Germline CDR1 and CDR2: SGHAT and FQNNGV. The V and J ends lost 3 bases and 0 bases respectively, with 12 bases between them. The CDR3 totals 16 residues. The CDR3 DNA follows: TGTGCCAGCAGCTTGAGACAGGATAGCTCCTACAATGAGCAGTTCTTC. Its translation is CASSLRQDSSYNEQFF.

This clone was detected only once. DNA for the CDR3: TGTGCCAGTAGTATAGCAGGAACGATCCCCTATGGCTACACCTTC. As protein: CASSIAGTIPYGYTF. This rearrangement joins TRBV19 to TRBJ1-2, with D unresolved. The CDR3 runs to 15 residues. Germline V gives CDR1 LNHDA, CDR2 SQIVND (reference sequence). The V end lost 1 base, the J end lost 4 bases, and 13 bases lay between the germline ends.

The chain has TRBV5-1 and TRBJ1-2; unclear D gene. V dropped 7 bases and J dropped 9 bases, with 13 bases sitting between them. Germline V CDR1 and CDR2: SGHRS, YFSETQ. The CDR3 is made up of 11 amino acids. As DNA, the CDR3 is TGCGCCAGCTCGGAAGGCAGACGCTACACCTTC. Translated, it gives CASSEGRRYTF.